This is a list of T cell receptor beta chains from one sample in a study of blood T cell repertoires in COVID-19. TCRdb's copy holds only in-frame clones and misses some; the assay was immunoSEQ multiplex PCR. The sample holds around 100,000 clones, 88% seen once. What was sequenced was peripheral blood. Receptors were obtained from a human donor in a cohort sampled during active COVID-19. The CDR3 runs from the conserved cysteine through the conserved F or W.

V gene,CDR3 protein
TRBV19,CASSTTANYGYTF
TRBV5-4,CASSLVPPGTGSDNEQFF
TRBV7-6,CASSLVGRVGTSGSYEQYF
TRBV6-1,CASSESYTGELFF
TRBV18,CASSPGQENSPLHF
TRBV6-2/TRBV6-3,CASSYSRGSLNTEAFF
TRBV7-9,CASSAPPWFRPRGEQFF
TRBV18,CASSPGQGFYEQYF
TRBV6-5,CASRLLQGAYEQYF
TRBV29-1,CSLRGEAFF
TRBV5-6,CASSFPPGQINSPLHF
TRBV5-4,CASSFKKGVGEKLFF
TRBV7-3,CASRRAGTGSGELFF
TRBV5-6,CASTLAGGPRDTQYF
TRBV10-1,CASSDPPLYYEQYF
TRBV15,CATSGLDPGGSNQPQHF
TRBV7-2,CASSPDTNTEAFF
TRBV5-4,CASRPGQTSEQYF
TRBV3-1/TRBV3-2,CASSQERVAGAGELFF
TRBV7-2,CASSYRDRREQFF
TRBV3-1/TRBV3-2,CASSQERLAGGETQYF
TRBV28,CASSFIDRSSGNTIYF
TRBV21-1,CASRLGDFSSGANVLTF
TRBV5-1,CASSLTTVTGAYNEQFF
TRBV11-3,CASSMGLAGYTDTQYF
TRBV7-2,CASSLGVSGGQETQYF